The 12 T cell receptor beta chains below were found in one sample sequenced in a study of T cells in Graves' hyperthyroidism and ophthalmopathy. RNA transcripts were the template for amplifying TCR beta CDR3 regions. HTBI primers were employed in a first-round RT-PCR of the TCR CDR3. Each CDR3 protein gets one entry after TCRdb re-called the multiplex PCR reads with MiXCR. The sample lists about 350,000 distinct CDR3 sequences, approximately 14% occurring once. Sequencing input: blood. The origin of the receptors is a woman aged 60-70 years with Graves' ophthalmopathy.

This clonotype was recorded at least ten times. The chain has TRBV2 and TRBJ2-1, with TRBD2 matching over 14 bases. This CDR3 region has 14 residues. V shed 6 bases, J shed 9 bases, and the junction held 4 bases outside the gene matches. The germline V gene encodes CDR1 SNHLY and CDR2 FYNNEI. In nucleotides, the CDR3 is TGTGCCAGCAGATCGGGACTAGCGGGAGCTGAGCAGTTCTTC. It is translated as CASRSGLAGAEQFF.

A few counts support this clonotype. The chain links TRBV4-1 to TRBJ2-7; D possibly corresponds to TRBD1 (5 bases). V lost 4 bases, J lost 0 bases, and 13 bases lay in between. CDR3 length: 15 residues. Per the germline V gene, CDR1 is MGHRA and CDR2 is YSYEKL. CDR3 DNA: TGCGCCAGCAGCCCAACAGGTGTCAGCTCCTACGAGCAGTACTTC. Encoded protein: CASSPTGVSSYEQYF.

The chain has TRBV14 and TRBJ1-5, with unresolved D. The CDR3 consists of 15 residues. Germline V gives CDR1 SGHDN, CDR2 FVKESK. With 4 bases removed from V and 3 bases from J, the gap between germline ends came to 13 bases. The CDR3 region is CASSPSGSLNQPQHF. The CDR3 nucleotides are TGTGCCAGCAGCCCGAGCGGCAGTCTCAATCAGCCCCAGCATTTT.

This clonotype was counted many times. V is TRBV5-1 and J is TRBJ2-1; 9 bases agree with TRBD2. The CDR3 contains 14 residues. Trimming removed 6 bases from V and 9 bases from J; junction bases left unmatched: 10. CDR1 and CDR2 (germline): SGHRS, YFSETQ. The CDR3 sequence is CASTPLRREGEQFF. The CDR3, as DNA: TGCGCCAGCACCCCCCTCCGGCGGGAGGGTGAGCAGTTCTTC.

This clonotype was observed a few times. The J gene is TRBJ2-2, the V gene TRBV5-6; D is ambiguous. V lost 1 base to trimming and J lost 5 bases, with 9 bases between them. This CDR3 is 14 amino acids long. Germline CDR1 reads SGHDT; CDR2 reads YYEEEE. The CDR3 loop reads CASSLLVKTGELFF. CDR3 coding DNA: TGTGCCAGCAGCTTGTTGGTGAAAACCGGGGAGCTGTTTTTT.

This clonotype was detected many times. The chain links TRBV7-2 to TRBJ2-5; D is undetermined. The length of the CDR3 is 12 residues. Per the germline V gene, CDR1 is SGHTA and CDR2 is FQGNSA. The ends were cut back, 0 bases at V and 6 bases at J, with 5 bases in the middle. The CDR3 DNA reads TGTGCCAGCAGCTTAGCCGCGCAGACCCAGTACTTC. It codes for CASSLAAQTQYF.

V gene TRBV7-9 combines with J gene TRBJ2-1; D perhaps matches TRBD2 (5 bases). The germline V gene has CDR1 SEHNR and CDR2 FQNEAQ (reference sequence). V lost 1 base and J 15 bases, leaving 22 bases between the germline ends. This CDR3 comprises 15 residues. CDR3 sequence reads: CASSLGGRPAEGPFF. The CDR3 DNA reads as TGTGCCAGCAGCTTAGGAGGGCGCCCTGCCGAAGGTCCGTTCTTC.

This clonotype was observed a few times. Here the CDR3 reads CASSSGTGLSGEQYF. In DNA form, the CDR3 reads TGTGCCAGCAGCTCCGGGACAGGACTTTCGGGAGAGCAGTACTTC. The chain is built from TRBV7-9 and TRBJ2-7, with TRBD1 matching 8 bases. Unmatched junction bases numbered 12, after V lost 4 bases and J lost 7 bases. CDR3 size: 15 residues. Germline CDR1 is SEHNR and CDR2 is FQNEAQ (reference sequence).

This clonotype was counted at least ten times. The V call is TRBV30, the J call TRBJ2-7; 8 bases are shared with TRBD1. This CDR3 is 18 amino acids long. Per the germline V gene, CDR1 is GTSNPN and CDR2 is SVGIG (reference sequence). V dropped 0 bases and J dropped 0; count of bases not matched to a gene: 13. The CDR3 sequence is CAWSVRRGQESFSYEQYF. The CDR3 bases are TGTGCCTGGAGTGTACGGAGGGGACAGGAGAGTTTCTCCTACGAGCAGTACTTC.

This clonotype has ten or more counts. V and J are TRBV5-1 and TRBJ2-1, with D possibly TRBD1 on 6 matching bases. The CDR3 contains 15 residues. Germline assignment: CDR1 SGHRS and CDR2 YFSETQ. V was trimmed by 0 bases and J by 9 bases, leaving 16 bases between them. This CDR3 is CASSLGGAQGSEQFF. In DNA, the CDR3 is TGCGCCAGCAGCTTGGGTGGGGCACAGGGATCTGAGCAGTTCTTC.

The chain employs TRBV11-2 and TRBJ1-4, with 10 nucleotides matching TRBD1. The germline gives CDR1 SGHAT, CDR2 FQNNGV. Losses at the gene ends were 6 bases for V and 10 bases for J; bases not matched to a gene: 8. The CDR3 has 14 amino acids. The CDR3 is CASSSTGGRLKLFF. The CDR3 DNA follows: TGTGCCAGCAGTTCGACAGGGGGCAGGTTAAAACTGTTTTTT.

A few counts support this clonotype. This chain joins TRBV5-5 and TRBJ2-3; TRBD2 aligns across 7 bases. CDR1 and CDR2 (germline): SGHKS, YYEKEE (reference sequence). J was trimmed by 6 bases and V by 1 base; bases with no gene match: 11. CDR3 length: 16 residues. CDR3 sequence (DNA): TGTGCCAGCAGCTTGAGGTCGTCTAGCGGTTCTGATACGCAGTATTTT. It codes for CASSLRSSSGSDTQYF.